This entry describes one T cell receptor (beta chain). Its antigen remains unidentified. This could be a read error, since a much larger clone is one nucleotide away. V shed 3 bases and J shed 1 base, with 6 bases lying between them. Germline values: CDR1 MNHEY, CDR2 SMNVEV (reference sequence). The CDR3 totals 13 residues. This record comes from a study of T cell repertoires in cytomegalovirus infection. Study information: It was the public TCR beta signatures that indicated both CMV infection and matching HLA type. General observations from the study: Accumulated public TCR beta family frequency recognized individuals carrying CMV together with the relevant HLA. There were HLA-C-restricted CMV-specific TCR beta clonotypes dominating the ex vivo response.

Each CDR3 protein is one row after TCRdb ran MiXCR on the reads. The sample shows approximately 990,000 distinct CDR3 sequences, approximately 30% of them seen only once. Material: cultured CD8+ T cells from PBMCs, obtained from culture after CMV antigen stimulation. The clonotype comes from a human donor in good health (CMV status not recorded). Some clones in this sample may be carry-over from other donors' samples. The rearrangement uses TRBV27 and TRBJ1-1; D not certain. This CDR3 is CASSFWGNTEAFF. DNA of the CDR3: TGTGCCAGCAGTTTTTGGGGGAACACTGAAGCTTTCTTT.